This T cell receptor (beta chain) was sequenced in a study of response to subunit inactivated influenza vaccine. General study results and limits: It was the authors' suggestion that each seasonal influenza vaccination recruits few new T cells.

TCRdb fed the RT-PCR reads into MiXCR, producing one record per CDR3 protein. This sample yields hundreds of thousands of distinct CDR3 sequences, of which less than 20% are seen a single time; approximately 10% belongs to the top ten. Trimming stripped 1 base from V and 0 bases from J, with 23 bases between. Germline V gene data show CDR1 as MGHRA and CDR2 as YSYEKL. The CDR3 consists of 20 residues. About this clonotype: As yet, its antigen is unknown.

The sequencing used PBMCs from blood, collected 4 to 6 days after vaccination. This clonotype originated in a man between 50 and 59 years old who received an inactivated influenza vaccine. The chain couples TRBV4-1 to TRBJ2-3, with D perhaps TRBD2 (6 bases). This CDR3 is CASSQVGAGGTPSSTDTQYF. The DNA for the CDR3 is TGCGCCAGCAGCCAAGTTGGGGCCGGCGGGACCCCCTCTAGCACAGATACGCAGTATTTT.